The clone carrying this T cell receptor beta chain was counted a single time. Its antigen is still unknown. The source of the sample is a study of OX40 agonist ivuxolimab in advanced cancers. The overall study: The patients got ivuxolimab, which is an agonistic anti-OX40 (CD134) antibody.

Blood got drawn at baseline, again on cycle 4 day 1, and then on cycle 7 day 1. Using immunoSEQ multiplex PCR, the repertoire was profiled, and TCRdb retains in-frame clones only, with some absent. Of about 58,000 clones listed, approximately 86% were seen once; the top ten hold around 1%. The V end was cut by 1 base, the J end by 4 bases, with 8 bases between. There are 13 residues in the CDR3. The germline gives CDR1 SGHRS, CDR2 YFSETQ. Study results and limitations: Specificity for antigen went undetermined in the expanded peripheral T cells.

This receptor was taken from an adult with an advanced solid tumor such as melanoma, head and neck, liver or kidney cancer. The chain employs TRBV5-1 and TRBJ1-1, with D uncertain. This material consisted of CD4+ or CD8+ T cells sorted from blood, taken in a trial of the OX40 agonist ivuxolimab. In nucleotides, the CDR3 is TGCGCCAGCAGCTTGTGGGGAAGCACTGAAGCTTTCTTT. It encodes CASSLWGSTEAFF.